This T cell receptor (beta chain) was sequenced for a study of vaccination and CD4 T cells after COVID-19 (dated 2022 in TCRdb). Notes on the research overall: Convalescent patients had a positive SARS-CoV-2 result on nasal swab PCR, and of these patients, several had mild disease and one had severe disease. Control cultures used a CEFX viral epitope pool as positive control, an HIV-1 Nef peptide pool as negative control, or no peptide. In the convalescent cohort there were six males and four females, among whom were two Hispanic individuals, seven Caucasians, two Asians and one multiracial person. Two doses of either the Pfizer-BioNTech BNT162b2 vaccine (n=8) or the Moderna mRNA-1273 vaccine (n=2) were administered to participants. Post-vaccine blood samples were taken a median of 72 days after the second vaccine dose, with a range of 14 to 241 days. For stimulating the cultures, overlapping spike peptide pools were used, derived from SARS-CoV-2 as well as from the common cold coronaviruses HCoV-NL63, HCoV-OC43 and HCoV-229E. The spike-specific CD4+ TCR repertoire was compared before and after mRNA vaccination in 10 to 11 COVID-19 convalescent patients and a few infection-naive healthy vaccine recipients. Post-COVID blood samples from convalescent patients were collected a median of roughly 100 days after diagnosis, with a range of 35 to 161 days.

Preparation of the library involved PCR. TCR sequencing of DNA from cultured CD4+ T cells used the Oncomine TCR Beta short-read assay at the Johns Hopkins FTIC core. The QIAamp micro DNA kit was used to extract genomic DNA from the cultured CD4+ T cells. Oncomine TCR Beta libraries made from cultured CD4+ T cells were pooled using unique dual indexes and sequenced on an Illumina iSeq 100. The authors' pipeline ran thus. Non-productive sequences were removed, and CDR3s not starting with C, not ending with F or W, or shorter than 7 amino acids were discarded. Antigen-specific clonotypes were identified with the MANAFEST web application by comparing peptide-stimulated wells with reference and other culture wells. For a clone to be called positive, the clone needed an FDR below 0.05, an odds ratio above 5, and a productive frequency above 0.1% in at least two of three replicate wells. Clonotypes that were significantly expanded in both SARS-CoV-2 spike wells and at least one common cold coronavirus spike condition were defined as cross-reactive. CDR3 homology was assessed with Levenshtein distances (stringdist) and unrooted phylogenetic trees (ape) in R version 3.6.1. Through fastp at Q25 and MiXCR, TCRdb rebuilt clones from the public reads, retaining in-frame beta chains. A single entry per CDR3 protein holds the most common genes and DNA from its merged rows. TCRdb's processing, not the authors' own work, is the source of the V and J calls. Across this sample there are 11,000 to 15,000 distinct CDR3 sequences, with 33% seen only once. The leading ten clones occupy 10% of the sample.

Germline trimming amounts to 4 bases on V and 1 base on J, with 4 as the count of junction bases outside the gene matches. CDR1 and CDR2 (SGHRS, YFSETQ) derive from the germline V gene. The CDR3 contains 14 residues, cysteine and phenylalanine counted. Only the CDR3 part of the read is kept: 42 bases, read in frame from the first base. As for this clonotype: Its recognized antigen is unknown. No per-base quality is available; no much larger clone lies one base away.

Paper-wide results and their limitations: The number of convalescent patients in the study was relatively small, and the study did not examine early timepoints following natural infection. In convalescent patients, a median approximately 90% of post-vaccine SARS-CoV-2-reactive clones were detected only after vaccination, suggesting vaccine-specific priming. In convalescent patients, nearly all vaccine-specific clones (304 of 307) were found to be mono-reactive for SARS-CoV-2 spike rather than cross-reactive with common cold coronaviruses. The median number of SARS-CoV-2-reactive clonotypes rose from roughly 20 after infection to roughly 38 after vaccination, but the change was not significant.

The treatment or condition label corresponds to: approximately nine-day PBMC culture with coronavirus spike peptide pools or control peptides (ViraFEST assay). The ViraFEST assay, used in the study, expanded antigen-specific T cells with peptide pools and then identified the expanded clonotypes through TCR sequencing. The positive SARS-CoV-2 PCR tests of the convalescent patients were dated from March to December 2020, before the Alpha, Beta and Delta variants emerged in the United States. Each well held around 2.1 million PBMCs cultured with roughly 10 ug/ml peptide pools in IMDM containing roughly 5% human AB serum and 9 to 10 IU/ml IL-2. Half of the culture medium was replaced with fresh IL-2-containing medium on days 3 and 7. After around 10 days of culture, CD4+ T cells were isolated by negative selection with the EasySep CD4+ T cell isolation kit. Ficoll-Paque Plus gradient centrifugation was used to isolate PBMCs from whole blood, and the isolated PBMCs were then either used fresh or cryopreserved at -140C. Each culture condition was generally run in triplicate wells.

The chain was built from TRBV5-1 and TRBJ2-5; a stretch of 7 junction bases matches TRBD2. The sequence was collected from a human donor who had recovered from COVID-19. Sample: CD4+ T cells from blood, cultured in vitro, taken after SARS-CoV-2 vaccination. The CDR3 is CASSLPSGQETQYF. The base sequence is TGCGCCAGCAGCCTCCCTAGCGGCCAAGAGACCCAGTACTTC.